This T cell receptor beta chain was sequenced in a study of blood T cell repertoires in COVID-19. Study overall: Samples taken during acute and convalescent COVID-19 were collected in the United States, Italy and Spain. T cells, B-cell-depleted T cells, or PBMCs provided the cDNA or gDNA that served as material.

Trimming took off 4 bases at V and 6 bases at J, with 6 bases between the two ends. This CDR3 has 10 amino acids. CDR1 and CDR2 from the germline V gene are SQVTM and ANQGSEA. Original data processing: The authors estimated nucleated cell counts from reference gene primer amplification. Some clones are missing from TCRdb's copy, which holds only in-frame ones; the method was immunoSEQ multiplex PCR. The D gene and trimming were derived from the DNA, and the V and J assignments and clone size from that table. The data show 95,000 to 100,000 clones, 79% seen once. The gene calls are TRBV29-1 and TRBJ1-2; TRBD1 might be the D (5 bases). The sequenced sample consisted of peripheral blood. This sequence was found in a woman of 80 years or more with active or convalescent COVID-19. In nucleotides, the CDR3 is TGCAGCGTTGTAGGGGATGGCTACACCTTC. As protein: CSVVGDGYTF.